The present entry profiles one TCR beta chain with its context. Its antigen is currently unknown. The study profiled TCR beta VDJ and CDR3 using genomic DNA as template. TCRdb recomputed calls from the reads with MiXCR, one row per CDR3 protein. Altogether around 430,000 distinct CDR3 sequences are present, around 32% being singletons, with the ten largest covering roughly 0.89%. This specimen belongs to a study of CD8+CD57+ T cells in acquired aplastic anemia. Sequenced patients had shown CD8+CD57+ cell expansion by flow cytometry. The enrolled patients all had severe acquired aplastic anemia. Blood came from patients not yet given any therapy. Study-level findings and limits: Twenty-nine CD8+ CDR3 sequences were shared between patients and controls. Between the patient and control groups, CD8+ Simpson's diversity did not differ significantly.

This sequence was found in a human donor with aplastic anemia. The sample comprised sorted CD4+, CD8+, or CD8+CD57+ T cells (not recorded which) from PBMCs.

This chain's CDR3 is CASSEGLQRTEAFF. In DNA, the CDR3 is TGTGCCAGCAGTGAGGGCTTACAGAGGACTGAAGCTTTCTTT. The chain links TRBV28 to TRBJ1-1; D not resolved. The germline gives CDR1 MDHEN, CDR2 SYDVKM. V lost 5 bases, J lost 5 bases, and 15 bases lay in between. The CDR3 spans 14 residues. Supplemented by reference TRBV28 and TRBJ1-1, the full variable domain reads DVKVTQSSRYLVKRTGEKVFLECVQDMDHENMFWYRQDPGLGLRLIYFSYDVKMKEKGDIPEGYSVSREKKERFSLILESASTNQTSMYLCASSEGLQRTEAFFGQGTRLTVV.